These 14 T cell receptor beta chains share one sample of origin, sequenced in a study of shared clonotypes between healthy human individuals. Libraries were prepared by immunoSEQ multiplex PCR; TCRdb keeps only in-frame clonotypes and omits some of them. The table includes approximately 2.5 million clones, 93% detected once. The sample comprised naive CD4+ T cells from PBMCs. Regarding subset: CD45RA+ positively selected. These TCRs come from a man between 18 and 35 years old in good health. Some clones in this sample may be carry-over from other donors' samples.

A single count supports this clone. CDR3 residues: CASSARTGATQYF. The CDR3 coding sequence is TGTGCCAGCAGCGCCCGGACTGGCGCTACGCAGTATTTT. The J gene is TRBJ2-3, the V gene TRBV9; D possibly corresponds to TRBD2 (5 bases). CDR1 and CDR2 from the germline V gene are SGDLS and YYNGEE. Trimming pared 3 bases from V and 8 bases from J, leaving 13 bases between. This CDR3 comprises 13 residues.

This clone was counted a few times. The sample carries other DNA sequences with the same CDR3. The V and J genes are TRBV5-1 and TRBJ1-1; tentative D call: TRBD1 (5 bases). CDR1 is SGHRS, CDR2 YFSETQ, per germline. The V end lost 4 bases, the J end lost 1 base, and 8 bases lay between the germline ends. CDR3 length: 13 amino acids. Here the CDR3 DNA reads TGCGCCAGCAGCCCGAGGGGGAACACTGAAGCTTTCTTT. As protein: CASSPRGNTEAFF. The full variable domain, with the rest looked up from reference TRBV5-1 and TRBJ1-1, is KAGVTQTPRYLIKTRGQQVTLSCSPISGHRSVSWYQQTPGQGLQFLFEYFSETQRNKGNFPGRFSGRQFSNSRSEMNVSTLELGDSALYLCASSPRGNTEAFFGQGTRLTVV.

The V call is TRBV6-6, the J call TRBJ2-7, with D unresolved. The germline CDR1 and CDR2 sequences are MNHNY and SVGAGI (reference sequence). The CDR3 runs to 13 residues. V was cut by 5 bases and J by 7 bases, with 15 bases left in between. The CDR3 sequence: CASSPRLHLEQYF. The CDR3 region has the DNA TGTGCCAGCAGTCCCCGTTTGCACCTAGAGCAGTACTTC.

The chain couples TRBV5-1 to TRBJ2-5, with 10 bases that match TRBD1. This CDR3 has 17 residues. Germline CDR1 and CDR2: SGHRS and YFSETQ. Trimming removed 4 bases from V and 1 base from J; junction bases left unmatched: 10. CDR3: CASSADGTGVSQETQYF. CDR3 DNA: TGCGCCAGCAGCGCCGATGGGACAGGGGTTAGCCAAGAGACCCAGTACTTC. Using reference TRBV5-1 and TRBJ2-5 for the parts outside the CDR3, the full variable domain is KAGVTQTPRYLIKTRGQQVTLSCSPISGHRSVSWYQQTPGQGLQFLFEYFSETQRNKGNFPGRFSGRQFSNSRSEMNVSTLELGDSALYLCASSADGTGVSQETQYFGPGTRLLVL.

The chain joins TRBV2 to TRBJ1-1; 7 bases agree with TRBD1. Germline assignment: CDR1 SNHLY and CDR2 FYNNEI. Losses at the gene ends were 4 bases for V and 1 base for J; bases not matched to a gene: 3. This CDR3 comprises 14 residues. CDR3 loop: CASSAGQANTEAFF. The CDR3 region has the DNA TGTGCCAGCAGTGCCGGACAGGCGAACACTGAAGCTTTCTTT. Based on the CDR3 plus reference TRBV2 and TRBJ1-1, the full variable domain is EPEVTQTPSHQVTQMGQEVILRCVPISNHLYFYWYRQILGQKVEFLVSFYNNEISEKSEIFDDQFSVERPDGSNFTLKIRSTKLEDSAMYFCASSAGQANTEAFFGQGTRLTVV.

In regard to this clone: Additional DNA sequences in this sample encode the identical CDR3. The chain couples TRBV6-5 to TRBJ1-1; TRBD1 matches at 10 bases. The V and J ends lost 0 bases and 4 bases, in that order; junction bases with no gene match: 2. Germline CDR1 reads MNHEY; CDR2 reads SVGAGI. The CDR3 totals 15 residues. In DNA, the CDR3 is TGTGCCAGCAGTTACTCCCGGACAGGGGGCACTGAAGCTTTCTTT. Protein product: CASSYSRTGGTEAFF.

The gene calls are TRBV10-3 and TRBJ2-7, with TRBD2 matching 14 bases. Germline V gene lookup returns CDR1 ENHRY and CDR2 SYGVKD. The CDR3 is made up of 17 amino acids. J gave up 0 bases and V 8 bases, and 9 bases lay outside the gene matches. The CDR3 coding sequence is TGTGCCATCGCAGGGACTAGCGGGAGTGGGGCCTCCTACGAGCAGTACTTC. Its translation is CAIAGTSGSGASYEQYF.

In this sample, this clone turned up once. Distinct nucleotide sequences in the sample also encode this CDR3. The rearrangement links TRBV5-1 to TRBJ2-5; D not resolved. Germline CDR1 and CDR2: SGHRS and YFSETQ. The CDR3 length is 13 residues. V gave up 1 base and J gave up 4 bases, with 8 bases separating them. The CDR3 DNA follows: TGCGCCAGCAGCTTGAGGTCGGCAGAGACCCAGTACTTC. Its translation: CASSLRSAETQYF.

The DNA for the CDR3 is TGTGCCAGCCGCCCAGAAAGAAACAATGAGCAGTTCTTC. Protein sequence: CASRPERNNEQFF. This chain joins TRBV2 and TRBJ2-1; D ambiguous. The CDR3 extends over 13 amino acids. V was trimmed by 8 bases and J by 5 bases, leaving 13 bases between them. Germline lookup yields CDR1 SNHLY and CDR2 FYNNEI.

J is TRBJ2-1 and V is TRBV10-3; 9 nucleotides match TRBD2. The germline V gene encodes CDR1 ENHRY and CDR2 SYGVKD. V was clipped by 4 bases and J by 8 bases; unmatched bases: 9. This CDR3 has 15 amino acids. In DNA, the CDR3 is TGTGCCATCAGTGGTAATAGCGGGAGAGAGGATGAGCAGTTCTTC. It codes for CAISGNSGREDEQFF.

This chain connects TRBV6-1 to TRBJ1-2, with D unclear. Germline V gene sequence: CDR1 MNHNS, CDR2 SASEGT. This CDR3 has 13 amino acids. With 2 bases removed from V and 4 bases from J, the gap between germline ends came to 8 bases. The CDR3 nucleotides are TGTGCCAGCAGTGAAAACAGAGTCTATGGCTACACCTTC. Amino acids: CASSENRVYGYTF.

The sample holds a few counts of this clone. This rearrangement joins TRBV7-9 to TRBJ1-5; 7 nucleotides agree with TRBD1. Germline CDR1 SEHNR, CDR2 FQNEAQ (reference sequence). The junction had 8 bases not matched to a gene; V was cut back by 5 bases and J by 4 bases. The CDR3 extends over 15 amino acids. The CDR3 DNA sequence: TGTGCCAGCAGCCCCGGGGCACAGGGGAATCAGCCCCAGCATTTT. Its translation is CASSPGAQGNQPQHF.

The V and J genes are TRBV28 and TRBJ1-1; D may be TRBD1 (5 bases). This CDR3 region has 16 residues. Germline values: CDR1 MDHEN, CDR2 SYDVKM. V lost 6 bases and J lost 1, with 18 bases in between. The CDR3 DNA reads as TGTGCCAGCAGCACCCGCTGGGGAGGACAGAACACTGAAGCTTTCTTT. This gives the protein CASSTRWGGQNTEAFF.

This sequence joins TRBV5-4 and TRBJ2-3; the match to TRBD2 covers 11 bases. The germline gives CDR1 SGHNT, CDR2 YYREEE (reference sequence). V was clipped by 1 base and J by 13 bases; unmatched bases: 11. The CDR3 is 15 residues long. CDR3 residues: CASSLTSGRPRMEYF. CDR3 in DNA: TGTGCCAGCAGCTTGACTAGCGGGAGACCCCGAATGGAGTATTTT. Full variable domain (outside the CDR3, taken from reference TRBV5-4 and TRBJ2-3): ETGVTQSPTHLIKTRGQQVTLRCSSQSGHNTVSWYQQALGQGPQFIFQYYREEENGRGNFPPRFSGLQFPNYSSELNVNALELDDSALYLCASSLTSGRPRMEYFGPGTRLTVL.